The 21 T cell receptor beta chains in this list originate from one sample, sequenced in a study of vaccination and CD4 T cells after COVID-19 (dated by TCRdb to between 2021 and 2022). The treatment or condition label of this sample denotes: roughly nine-day PBMC culture with coronavirus spike peptide pools or control peptides (ViraFEST assay). The library came from PCR. Sequencing was performed on an Illumina iSeq 100. DNA from cultured CD4+ T cells underwent TCR sequencing with the Oncomine TCR Beta short-read assay at the Johns Hopkins FTIC core. The public sequencing data were trimmed at Q25 with fastp and processed into clonotypes with MiXCR by TCRdb, which kept only in-frame beta chains. Rows merge per CDR3 protein into single entries with the most common DNA and genes. Counted in this sample were around 10,000 distinct CDR3 sequences; around three fifths of them appeared once. Roughly 18% of the sample is held by the ten biggest clonotypes.

For these TCRs, the target antigens are not known. Sequencing was performed on CD4+ T cells from blood, cultured in vitro. These receptors all come from a human donor who had recovered from COVID-19.

CDR3 region: CASTVRAVAGNTGELFF. CDR3 nucleotide sequence: TGTGCCAGCACCGTGAGGGCGGTAGCGGGAAACACCGGGGAGCTGTTTTTT. This chain joins TRBV12-3 or TRBV12-4 and TRBJ2-2, with 8 bases matching TRBD2. This CDR3 is 17 amino acids long. Trimming at V came to 7 bases and at J to 2 bases, leaving 12 bases not matched to a gene.

The sample holds one count of this clonotype. The chain uses TRBV28 and TRBJ1-1; D is undetermined. Germline V CDR1 and CDR2: MDHEN, SYDVKM. The CDR3 consists of 13 residues. V lost 4 bases and J lost 2, with 8 bases in between. CDR3 amino acids: CASSSPRNTEAFF. The CDR3 bases are TGTGCCAGCAGTTCCCCGAGAAACACTGAAGCTTTCTTT.

The sample holds a few counts of this clonotype. The V and J genes are TRBV6-2 or TRBV6-3 and TRBJ2-5; 12 bases match TRBD2. Germline-derived CDR1 and CDR2 are MNHEY and SVGEGT. The CDR3 extends over 17 amino acids. Unmatched junction bases numbered 12, after V lost 6 bases and J lost 4 bases. The CDR3 DNA sequence: TGTGCCAGCAGCCGGACTAGCGGGGTGAGGGGAGGAGAGACCCAGTACTTC. Protein product: CASSRTSGVRGGETQYF.

This clonotype came up a few times. This chain uses TRBV11-3 with TRBJ1-3; 8 bases map to TRBD1. The J segment lost 4 bases and the V segment lost 5 bases, leaving 7 bases of the junction unmatched. The CDR3 contains 15 residues. The germline V gene encodes CDR1 SGHNT and CDR2 YENEEA. CDR3 protein: CASSRGQGNGNTIYF. CDR3 coding DNA: TGTGCCAGCAGCCGAGGACAGGGCAACGGAAACACCATATATTTT.

This clonotype has just a few counts. This chain connects TRBV20-1 to TRBJ1-2; D is perhaps TRBD1 (5 bases). V was clipped by 2 bases and J by 8 bases, with 18 bases between them. In germline, CDR1 is DFQATT, CDR2 SNEGSKA (reference sequence). The CDR3 is 14 amino acids. The CDR3 nucleotides are TGCAGTGCTAGATTCGGGACGGCTGTACGAGGCTACACCTTC. Translated: CSARFGTAVRGYTF.

The CDR3 DNA sequence: TGTGCCAGTAGGGACTCTGGGGCCAACGTCCTGACTTTC. Protein sequence: CASRDSGANVLTF. This chain connects TRBV19 to TRBJ2-6, with D unresolved. The V end was cut by 6 bases, the J end by 0 bases, with 3 bases between. The CDR3 is made up of 13 amino acids. Per germline, CDR1 LNHDA and CDR2 SQIVND (reference sequence).

The chain joins TRBV6-2 or TRBV6-3 to TRBJ2-1; TRBD2 might be the D (6 bases). Trimming took 5 bases from V and 4 from J, leaving 12 bases between them. In germline, CDR1 is MNHEY, CDR2 SVGEGT. The CDR3 extends over 14 amino acids. CDR3 protein: CASSPSDYYNEQFF. CDR3 coding DNA: TGTGCCAGCAGTCCGTCGGACTATTACAATGAGCAGTTCTTC.

The sample holds a few counts of this clonotype. The chain joins TRBV6-5 to TRBJ1-5; weak D call: TRBD1 (5 bases). The V end lost 4 bases, the J end lost 2 bases, and 9 bases lay between the germline ends. This CDR3 spans 14 amino acids. Germline V gene data show CDR1 as MNHEY and CDR2 as SVGAGI. The CDR3 sequence: CASSSARGNQPQHF. The DNA for the CDR3 is TGTGCCAGCAGTTCTGCCAGGGGCAATCAGCCCCAGCATTTT.

The chain recombines TRBV6-1 with TRBJ2-1, with 8 bases that match TRBD1. Germline CDR1 is MNHNS and CDR2 is SASEGT. The CDR3 sequence is 16 residues long. With 1 base clipped from V and 9 bases from J, the junction kept 11 bases outside the gene matches. In nucleotides, the CDR3 is TGTGCCAGCAGTGAAGTTGGAGGAGGACAGGGCCGTGAGCAGTTCTTC. This gives the protein CASSEVGGGQGREQFF.

This sequence joins TRBV18 and TRBJ1-2; D gene unclear. V was trimmed by 3 bases and J by 1 base, leaving 9 bases between them. Germline CDR1 and CDR2: KGHSH and LQKENI. This CDR3 contains 14 residues. CDR3 DNA: TGTGCCAGCTCACCGGCCAACATTAACTATGGCTACACCTTC. This codes for CASSPANINYGYTF. Full variable domain (rest looked up from reference TRBV18 and TRBJ1-2): NAGVMQNPRHLVRRRGQEARLRCSPMKGHSHVYWYRQLPEEGLKFMVYLQKENIIDESGMPKERFSAEFPKEGPSILRIQQVVRGDSAAYFCASSPANINYGYTFGSGTRLTVV.

CDR3 residues: CASSYGQGGYGYTF. The DNA of the CDR3 is TGTGCCAGCAGCTATGGACAGGGAGGCTATGGCTACACCTTC. The rearrangement links TRBV28 to TRBJ1-2; 8 bases map to TRBD1. The germline V gene has CDR1 MDHEN and CDR2 SYDVKM. The CDR3 consists of 14 residues. Trimming removed 6 bases from V and 4 bases from J; junction bases left unmatched: 7.

This chain joins TRBV6-1 and TRBJ2-3; 8 bases map to TRBD2. This CDR3 is 14 amino acids long. From germline, CDR1 is MNHNS and CDR2 SASEGT. J lost 4 bases, V lost 6 bases, and 6 bases had no gene match. The CDR3 region is CASSPGRAADTQYF. The CDR3 DNA follows: TGTGCCAGCAGCCCCGGGAGGGCCGCAGATACGCAGTATTTT.

This clonotype was counted a few times. The gene calls are TRBV7-8 and TRBJ1-2; 7 positions agree with TRBD1. The V gene end was trimmed by 4 bases and the J gene end by 8 bases; junction bases not matched to a gene: 10. Per the germline V gene, CDR1 is SGHVS and CDR2 is FQNEAQ. This CDR3 contains 14 residues. Here the CDR3 reads CASSSGGGLRGYTF. DNA for the CDR3: TGTGCCAGCAGCTCAGGGGGGGGATTGAGGGGCTACACCTTC.

The chain carries TRBV6-1 and TRBJ1-5, with D maybe TRBD1 (5 bases). Germline lookup yields CDR1 MNHNS and CDR2 SASEGT. The CDR3 is made up of 14 amino acids. Deletions cut 9 bases from V and 7 bases from J, with 19 bases between. In DNA, the CDR3 is TGTGCCAGTTTGGGGCCGAGAAACAACCAGCCCCAGCATTTT. It yields the protein CASLGPRNNQPQHF.

This chain links TRBV5-1 with TRBJ1-4; TRBD1 matches 8 bases. V shed 2 bases, J shed 7 bases, and the junction held 4 bases outside the gene matches. The germline CDR1 and CDR2 sequences are SGHRS and YFSETQ. The CDR3 contains 14 residues. The CDR3 sequence is CASSFDRGGEKLFF. The CDR3 region has the DNA TGCGCCAGCAGCTTCGACAGGGGAGGTGAAAAACTGTTTTTT.

The chain has TRBV2 and TRBJ2-2; 7 nucleotides line up with TRBD1. Germline CDR1 SNHLY, CDR2 FYNNEI. Trimming cost V 3 bases and J 4 bases; bases outside gene matches: 2. This CDR3 is built from 14 residues. The CDR3 is CASSERGRTGELFF. In DNA, the CDR3 is TGTGCCAGCAGTGAGAGGGGGCGCACCGGGGAGCTGTTTTTT.

This clonotype was detected only a few times. This chain joins TRBV20-1 and TRBJ1-5, with TRBD1 identical over 10 bases. From germline, CDR1 is DFQATT and CDR2 SNEGSKA (reference sequence). After removal of 6 bases from V and 6 bases from J, the junction contained 2 bases not matched to a gene. The CDR3 runs to 12 residues. The CDR3 loop is CSATGGPQPQHF. The CDR3 DNA reads TGCAGTGCGACAGGGGGCCCTCAGCCCCAGCATTTT.

The genes are TRBV6-5 and TRBJ1-4; a weak D match, TRBD1 (6 bases). The germline V gene encodes CDR1 MNHEY and CDR2 SVGAGI. The CDR3 sequence is 14 residues long. Trimming stripped 3 bases from V and 5 bases from J, with 10 bases between. CDR3 loop: CASSYGTLNEKLFF. Here the CDR3 DNA reads TGTGCCAGCAGTTATGGGACACTAAATGAAAAACTGTTTTTT.

This clonotype was found once. This chain links TRBV20-1 with TRBJ2-3, with D possibly matching TRBD1 (5 bases). Trimming took 5 bases from V and 0 from J, leaving 18 bases between them. In germline, CDR1 is DFQATT, CDR2 SNEGSKA (reference sequence). CDR3 length: 16 amino acids. The CDR3 DNA reads as TGCAGTGCTTCAACCTGGGGCAGCTCTAGCACAGATACGCAGTATTTT. Residues: CSASTWGSSSTDTQYF.

The chain employs TRBV18 and TRBJ1-1; D not resolved. The CDR3 covers 14 residues. CDR1 is KGHSH and CDR2 is LQKENI in the germline V gene. Trimming took 1 base from V and 0 from J, leaving 6 bases between them. The CDR3 loop is CASSPQSMNTEAFF. CDR3 in DNA: TGTGCCAGCTCACCACAGAGTATGAACACTGAAGCTTTCTTT. The variable domain in full, with the rest retrieved from reference TRBV18 and TRBJ1-1, is NAGVMQNPRHLVRRRGQEARLRCSPMKGHSHVYWYRQLPEEGLKFMVYLQKENIIDESGMPKERFSAEFPKEGPSILRIQQVVRGDSAAYFCASSPQSMNTEAFFGQGTRLTVV.

The chain's CDR3 is CASSLQAGGVEQFF. DNA of the CDR3: TGTGCCAGCAGCCTCCAAGCGGGGGGCGTTGAGCAGTTCTTC. The chain links TRBV7-3 to TRBJ2-1; 9 bases are a match to TRBD2. The CDR3 is 14 residues long. V dropped 5 bases and J dropped 9; count of bases not matched to a gene: 8. The germline V gene encodes CDR1 SGHTA and CDR2 FQGTGA.